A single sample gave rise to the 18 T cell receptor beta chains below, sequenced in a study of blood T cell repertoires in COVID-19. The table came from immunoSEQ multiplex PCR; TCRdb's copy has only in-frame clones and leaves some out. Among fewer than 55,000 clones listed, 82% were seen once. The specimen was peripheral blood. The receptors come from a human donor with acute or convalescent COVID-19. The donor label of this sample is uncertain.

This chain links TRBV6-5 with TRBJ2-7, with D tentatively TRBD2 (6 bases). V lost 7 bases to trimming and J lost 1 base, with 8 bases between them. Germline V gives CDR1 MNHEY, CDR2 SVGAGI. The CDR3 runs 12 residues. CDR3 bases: TGTGCCAGCAAGGACTATTCCTACGAGCAGTACTTC. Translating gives CASKDYSYEQYF.

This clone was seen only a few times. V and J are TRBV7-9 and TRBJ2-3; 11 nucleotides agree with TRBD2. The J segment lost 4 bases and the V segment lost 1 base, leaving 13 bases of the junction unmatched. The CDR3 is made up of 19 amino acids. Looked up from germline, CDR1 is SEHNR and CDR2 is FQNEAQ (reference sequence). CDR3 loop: CASSLGLAGTTLDSDTQYF. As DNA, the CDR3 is TGTGCCAGCAGCTTAGGACTAGCGGGAACGACTCTTGATTCAGATACGCAGTATTTT.

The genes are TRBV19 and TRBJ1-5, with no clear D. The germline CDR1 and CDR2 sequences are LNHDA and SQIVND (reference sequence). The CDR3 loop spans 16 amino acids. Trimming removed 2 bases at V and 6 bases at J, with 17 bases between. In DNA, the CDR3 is TGTGCCAGTAGTATATTATCGGGGTTTAGAGCTCAGCCCCAGCATTTT. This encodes CASSILSGFRAQPQHF. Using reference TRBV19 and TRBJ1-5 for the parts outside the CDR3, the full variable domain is DGGITQSPKYLFRKEGQNVTLSCEQNLNHDAMYWYRQDPGQGLRLIYYSQIVNDFQKGDIAEGYSVSREKKESFPLTVTSAQKNPTAFYLCASSILSGFRAQPQHFGDGTRLSIL.

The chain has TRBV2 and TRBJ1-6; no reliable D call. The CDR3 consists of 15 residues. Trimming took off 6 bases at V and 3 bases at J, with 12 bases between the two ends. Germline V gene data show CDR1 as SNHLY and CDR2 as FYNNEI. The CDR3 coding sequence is TGTGCCAGCAGATCGGACGGAGGCTATAATTCACCCCTCCACTTT. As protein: CASRSDGGYNSPLHF.

CDR3 amino acids: CASSSGSSPLHF. The CDR3 coding sequence is TGTGCCAGCAGTTCAGGTAGTTCACCCCTCCACTTT. V gene TRBV12-3 or TRBV12-4 combines with J gene TRBJ1-6; D unclear. The CDR3 consists of 12 residues. V was shortened by 4 bases and J by 9 bases, with 7 bases between the two germline ends.

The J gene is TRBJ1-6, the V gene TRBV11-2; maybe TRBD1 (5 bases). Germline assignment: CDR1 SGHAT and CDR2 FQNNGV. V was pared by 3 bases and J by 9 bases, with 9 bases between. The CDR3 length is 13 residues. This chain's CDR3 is CASSLTEGSPLHF. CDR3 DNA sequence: TGTGCCAGCAGCTTGACAGAAGGTTCACCCCTCCACTTT.

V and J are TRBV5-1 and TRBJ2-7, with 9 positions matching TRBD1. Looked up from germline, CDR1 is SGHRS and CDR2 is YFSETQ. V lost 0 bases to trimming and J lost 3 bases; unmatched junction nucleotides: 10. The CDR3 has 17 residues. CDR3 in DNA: TGCGCCAGCAGCTTGGTAGTCACAGGGGGCTTTGGCTACGAGCAGTACTTC. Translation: CASSLVVTGGFGYEQYF.

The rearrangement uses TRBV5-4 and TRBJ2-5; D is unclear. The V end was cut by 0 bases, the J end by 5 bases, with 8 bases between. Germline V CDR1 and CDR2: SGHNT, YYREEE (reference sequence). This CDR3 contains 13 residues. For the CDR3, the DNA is TGTGCCAGCAGCTTGGGCAACCGGGAGACCCAGTACTTC. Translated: CASSLGNRETQYF.

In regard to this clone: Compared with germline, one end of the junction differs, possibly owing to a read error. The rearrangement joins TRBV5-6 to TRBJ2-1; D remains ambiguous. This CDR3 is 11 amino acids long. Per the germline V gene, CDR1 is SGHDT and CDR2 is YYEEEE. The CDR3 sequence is CASSFYSEQFF. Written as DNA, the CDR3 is TGTGCCAGCAGCTTCTACAGTGAGCAGTTCTTC.

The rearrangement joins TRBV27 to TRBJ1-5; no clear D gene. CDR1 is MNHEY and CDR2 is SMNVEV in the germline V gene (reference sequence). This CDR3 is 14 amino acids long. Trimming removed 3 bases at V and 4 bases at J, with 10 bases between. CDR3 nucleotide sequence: TGTGCCAGCAGTTTCTTCCGGCGGAATCAGCCCCAGCATTTT. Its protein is CASSFFRRNQPQHF.

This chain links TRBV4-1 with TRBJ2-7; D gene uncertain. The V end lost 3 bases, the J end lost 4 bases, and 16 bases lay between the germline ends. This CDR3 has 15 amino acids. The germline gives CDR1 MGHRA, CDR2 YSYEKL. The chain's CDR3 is CASSQADLQSYEQYF. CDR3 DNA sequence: TGCGCCAGCAGCCAGGCCGATCTGCAGTCTTACGAGCAGTACTTC.

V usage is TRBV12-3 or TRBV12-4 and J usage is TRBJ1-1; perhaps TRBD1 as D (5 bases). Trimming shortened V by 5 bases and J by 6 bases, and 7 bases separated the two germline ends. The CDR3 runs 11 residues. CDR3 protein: CASSQTAEAFF. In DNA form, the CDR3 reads TGTGCCAGCAGTCAGACAGCTGAAGCTTTCTTT.

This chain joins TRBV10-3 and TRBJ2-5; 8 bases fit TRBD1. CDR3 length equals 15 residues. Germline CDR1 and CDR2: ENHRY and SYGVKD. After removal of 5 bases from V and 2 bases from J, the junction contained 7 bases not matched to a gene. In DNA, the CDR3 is TGTGCCATCAGTCCCACAGGGGGAAGACAAGAGACCCAGTACTTC. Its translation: CAISPTGGRQETQYF.

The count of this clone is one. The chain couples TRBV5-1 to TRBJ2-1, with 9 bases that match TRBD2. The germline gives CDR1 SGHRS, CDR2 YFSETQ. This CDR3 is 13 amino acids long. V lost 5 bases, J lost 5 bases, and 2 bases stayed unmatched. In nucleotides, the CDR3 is TGCGCCAGCAGAGAGCGGGGGGACAATGAGCAGTTCTTC. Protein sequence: CASRERGDNEQFF.

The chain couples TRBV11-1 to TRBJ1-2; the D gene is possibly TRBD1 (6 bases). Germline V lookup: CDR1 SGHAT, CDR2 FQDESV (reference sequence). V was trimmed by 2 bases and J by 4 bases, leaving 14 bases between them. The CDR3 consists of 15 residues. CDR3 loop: CASSLTGPSGYGYTF. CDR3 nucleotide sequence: TGTGCCAGCAGCTTAACAGGGCCCTCGGGCTATGGCTACACCTTC.

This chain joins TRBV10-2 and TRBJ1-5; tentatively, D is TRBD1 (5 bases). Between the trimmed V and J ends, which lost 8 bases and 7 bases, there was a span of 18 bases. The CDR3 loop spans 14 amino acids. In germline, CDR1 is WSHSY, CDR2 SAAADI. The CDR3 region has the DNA TGCGCCAGCTCATCGCAGGGTCAGGGACAGCCCCAGCATTTT. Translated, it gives CASSSQGQGQPQHF.

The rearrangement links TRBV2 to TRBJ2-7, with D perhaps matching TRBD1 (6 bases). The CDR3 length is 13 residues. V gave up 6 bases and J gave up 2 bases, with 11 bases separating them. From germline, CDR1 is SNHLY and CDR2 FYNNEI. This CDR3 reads CASSQTGTYEQYF. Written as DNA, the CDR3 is TGTGCCAGCAGCCAGACAGGAACCTACGAGCAGTACTTC.

CDR3 residues: CAGGDPYRNTIYF. The CDR3 nucleotides read TGTGCCGGGGGGGATCCCTATAGAAACACCATATATTTT. V is TRBV19 and J is TRBJ1-3; tentatively, D is TRBD1 (5 bases). The CDR3 extends over 13 amino acids. The V and J ends lost 11 bases and 5 bases respectively, with 16 bases between them. Germline V gene lookup returns CDR1 LNHDA and CDR2 SQIVND (reference sequence).